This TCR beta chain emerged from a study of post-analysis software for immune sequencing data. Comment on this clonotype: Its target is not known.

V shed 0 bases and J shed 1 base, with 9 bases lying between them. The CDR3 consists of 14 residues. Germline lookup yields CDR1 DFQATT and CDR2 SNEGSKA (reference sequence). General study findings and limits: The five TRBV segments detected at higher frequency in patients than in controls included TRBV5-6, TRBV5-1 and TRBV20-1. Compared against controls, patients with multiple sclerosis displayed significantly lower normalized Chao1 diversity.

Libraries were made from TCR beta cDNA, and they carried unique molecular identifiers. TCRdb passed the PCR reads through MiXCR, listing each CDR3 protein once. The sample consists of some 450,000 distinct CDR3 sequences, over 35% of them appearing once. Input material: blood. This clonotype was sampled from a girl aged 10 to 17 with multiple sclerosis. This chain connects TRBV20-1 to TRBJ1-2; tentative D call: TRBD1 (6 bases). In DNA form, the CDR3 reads TGCAGTGCTAGAGATAGGACAGTTAACTATGGCTACACCTTC. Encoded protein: CSARDRTVNYGYTF.